The next 13 T cell receptor beta chains were all read from a single sample in a study of identical twins. Each CDR3 protein gets one entry after TCRdb re-called the 5' RACE reads with MiXCR. The data hold approximately 190,000 distinct CDR3 sequences, with less than 20% observed a single time. The sample was also reused in another study, on T cells expressing NK-cell markers.

What was sequenced was CD8+ T cells sorted from blood. These receptors all come from a woman aged 18 to 35 in good health.

J is TRBJ2-2 and V is TRBV7-3; D ambiguous. CDR1 and CDR2 from the germline V gene are SGHTA and FQGTGA. Between the trimmed V and J ends, which lost 6 bases and 4 bases, there was a span of 6 bases. CDR3 length: 12 amino acids. Here the CDR3 DNA reads TGTGCCAGCAGAAGTTTCACCGGGGAGCTGTTTTTT. It translates to CASRSFTGELFF.

Worth noting for this clonotype: No conserved phenylalanine or tryptophan is present at the end of the CDR3, so a read error is the likely explanation. The chain has TRBV5-1 and TRBJ1-1, with D hard to call. The CDR3 sequence is 13 residues long. Per the germline V gene, CDR1 is SGHRS and CDR2 is YFSETQ. The V end lost 2 bases, the J end lost 5 bases, and 10 bases lay between the germline ends. The CDR3 coding sequence is TGCGCCAGCAGCTTAGATTGGGGAACTGAAGCTTTCCTT. This translates into CASSLDWGTEAFL.

The rearrangement joins TRBV12-3 or TRBV12-4 to TRBJ2-1, with 7 bases fitting TRBD1. The CDR3 consists of 14 residues. Germline trimming cut 0 bases from V and 7 bases from J; bases unmatched to any gene: 3. The CDR3 DNA reads TGTGCCAGCAGTTTAGCCGGGACAGTGAATGAGCAGTTCTTC. Translating it yields CASSLAGTVNEQFF.

Only a few counts were recorded for this clonotype. This chain uses TRBV4-1 with TRBJ2-7; D may match TRBD1 or TRBD2 (5 bases each). The germline gives CDR1 MGHRA, CDR2 YSYEKL. There are 15 residues in the CDR3. Trimming pared 0 bases from V and 3 bases from J, leaving 12 bases between. CDR3 protein: CASSQDPGRIYEQYF. The DNA of the CDR3 is TGCGCCAGCAGCCAAGACCCGGGACGGATCTACGAGCAGTACTTC.

The chain couples TRBV9 to TRBJ2-3; D is unclear. The CDR3 covers 11 residues. Germline CDR1 SGDLS, CDR2 YYNGEE. V was clipped by 9 bases and J by 5 bases, with 10 bases between them. The CDR3 here is CATGPVDTQYF. The CDR3 DNA follows: TGTGCCACCGGCCCGGTAGATACGCAGTATTTT.

This clonotype was seen a few times. This chain uses TRBV4-1 with TRBJ2-7; possibly TRBD1 or TRBD2 for D (5 bases each). CDR1 and CDR2 from the germline V gene are MGHRA and YSYEKL. V was shortened by 10 bases and J by 5 bases, with 18 bases between the two germline ends. This CDR3 region has 13 residues. The CDR3 sequence: CATSDSAGDEQYF. In DNA form, the CDR3 reads TGCGCCACCTCAGACAGTGCCGGGGACGAGCAGTACTTC.

This clonotype has only a few counts. The chain carries TRBV9 and TRBJ2-7, with unresolved D. In germline, CDR1 is SGDLS, CDR2 YYNGEE. CDR3 length: 15 amino acids. Trimming left V 0 bases short and J 6 bases short, with 16 bases between. This CDR3 is CASSVGLAHRSEQYF. The DNA for the CDR3 is TGTGCCAGCAGCGTAGGTTTAGCACATCGGTCCGAGCAGTACTTC.

This chain links TRBV5-6 with TRBJ2-7; possibly TRBD2 for D (7 bases). The CDR3 contains 13 residues. Germline V gene lookup returns CDR1 SGHDT and CDR2 YYEEEE. The V end lost 5 bases, the J end lost 1 base, and 10 bases lay between the germline ends. The CDR3 DNA follows: TGTGCCAGCAGTAGGGGGGGTTCCTACGAGCAGTACTTC. It encodes CASSRGGSYEQYF.

The rearrangement joins TRBV4-3 to TRBJ2-7; D is unclear. There are 15 residues in the CDR3. CDR1 is LGHNA, CDR2 YSLEER, per germline. V was shortened by 1 base and J by 0 bases, with 10 bases between the two germline ends. The CDR3: CASSQGPGGSYEQYF. The CDR3 DNA is TGCGCCAGCAGCCAAGGGCCAGGCGGCTCCTACGAGCAGTACTTC.

The CDR3 sequence is CASSLTLAGNEQFF. The CDR3 DNA is TGTGCCAGCAGTTTAACACTAGCGGGTAATGAGCAGTTCTTC. The chain joins TRBV12-3 or TRBV12-4 to TRBJ2-1; 9 bases match TRBD2. CDR3 length: 14 residues. V lost 2 bases to trimming and J lost 7 bases; unmatched junction nucleotides: 3.

The chain uses TRBV20-1 and TRBJ2-3; D perhaps matches TRBD2 (6 bases). The CDR3 extends over 12 amino acids. V was pared by 5 bases and J by 4 bases, with 10 bases between. CDR1 and CDR2 (germline): DFQATT, SNEGSKA (reference sequence). The CDR3 DNA reads TGCAGTGCTTACCGACTAGCAGATACGCAGTATTTT. It codes for CSAYRLADTQYF.

This chain uses TRBV20-1 with TRBJ1-2, with a tentative D call TRBD1 (5 bases). The CDR3 extends over 15 amino acids. CDR1 and CDR2 (germline): DFQATT, SNEGSKA (reference sequence). V was trimmed by 1 base and J by 4 bases, leaving 16 bases between them. The CDR3 DNA sequence: TGCAGTGCTAGAGCCCCAGACAGAGTAGGCTATGGCTACACCTTC. This sequence encodes CSARAPDRVGYGYTF.

There are a few counts of this clonotype. V gene TRBV12-3 or TRBV12-4 combines with J gene TRBJ2-3; tentatively, D is TRBD1 or TRBD2 (5 bases each). This CDR3 region has 16 residues. Trimming took off 2 bases at V and 1 base at J, with 13 bases between the two ends. The CDR3 protein is CASSLKGQGGTDTQYF. CDR3 nucleotide sequence: TGTGCCAGCAGTTTAAAGGGCCAGGGAGGCACAGATACGCAGTATTTT.